The 20 T cell receptor beta chains below all came from one sample that was sequenced in a study of blood T cell repertoires in COVID-19. The method was immunoSEQ multiplex PCR; TCRdb's version includes in-frame clones alone and lacks a portion of them. The profile shows under 130,000 clones, 80% to 90% of them singletons. Sequencing was done on a sample of peripheral blood. Receptor source: a human donor in a cohort sampled during active COVID-19.

The chain links TRBV4-1 to TRBJ2-1; 11 bases fit TRBD2. With 1 base clipped from V and 9 bases from J, the junction kept 11 bases outside the gene matches. CDR1 and CDR2 from the germline V gene are MGHRA and YSYEKL. CDR3 length: 17 residues. CDR3 residues: CASSQVRLAGGGREQFF. The CDR3, as DNA: TGCGCCAGCAGCCAAGTTCGGTTAGCGGGAGGGGGCCGTGAGCAGTTCTTC.

This clone was seen only a few times. This chain links TRBV6-2 or TRBV6-3 with TRBJ2-1; 13 bases agree with TRBD2. With 4 bases clipped from V and 0 bases from J, the junction kept 6 bases outside the gene matches. Germline V gene sequence: CDR1 MNHEY, CDR2 SVGEGT. The CDR3 totals 18 residues. CDR3 coding DNA: TGTGCCAGCAGTTTCCCGACTAGCGGGAGGAGCTCCTACAATGAGCAGTTCTTC. It is translated as CASSFPTSGRSSYNEQFF.

The V gene is TRBV5-1, the J gene TRBJ2-2; D remains unclear. Between the trimmed V and J ends, which lost 0 bases and 4 bases, there was a span of 10 bases. This CDR3 region has 15 residues. The germline V gene encodes CDR1 SGHRS and CDR2 YFSETQ. The CDR3 DNA sequence: TGCGCCAGCAGCTTGGATGCGGTTCCCACCGGGGAGCTGTTTTTT. This gives the protein CASSLDAVPTGELFF.

V is TRBV27 and J is TRBJ1-3; no definite D call. V lost 6 bases and J 0 bases, leaving 9 bases between the germline ends. The CDR3 sequence is 14 residues long. CDR1 and CDR2 from the germline V gene are MNHEY and SMNVEV (reference sequence). The CDR3 DNA follows: TGTGCCAGCAGGAGCCCGTACTCTGGAAACACCATATATTTT. It encodes CASRSPYSGNTIYF.

The chain links TRBV7-9 to TRBJ1-1; 8 bases line up with TRBD1. The CDR3 contains 13 residues. J was trimmed by 2 bases and V by 11 bases; bases with no gene match: 7. CDR1 and CDR2 from the germline V gene are SEHNR and FQNEAQ (reference sequence). CDR3 residues: CAGGTGLNTEAFF. For the CDR3, the DNA is TGTGCCGGAGGGACAGGCCTTAACACTGAAGCTTTCTTT.

V is TRBV18 and J is TRBJ2-7; TRBD2 aligns across 11 bases. V dropped 3 bases and J dropped 3; count of bases not matched to a gene: 4. The CDR3 is 15 amino acids. Germline CDR1 KGHSH, CDR2 LQKENI. DNA for the CDR3: TGTGCCAGCTCACCTGCGGGACTAGCGGACTACGAGCAGTACTTC. Residues: CASSPAGLADYEQYF.

This clone has a single count. CDR3 DNA sequence: TGTGCCAGCAGCCAAGAGGGCCGGATGCGATATGGCTACACCTTC. Its protein product is CASSQEGRMRYGYTF. V and J are TRBV3-1 (or the pseudogene TRBV3-2) and TRBJ1-2, with no clear D. CDR3 size: 15 residues. The V end lost 0 bases, the J end lost 5 bases, and 13 bases lay between the germline ends. Germline V lookup: CDR1 LGHDT, CDR2 YNNKEL (reference sequence).

The chain employs TRBV19 and TRBJ1-4; 8 bases agree with TRBD1. Germline values: CDR1 LNHDA, CDR2 SQIVND (reference sequence). The trim removed 6 bases at V and 3 bases at J, leaving 3 bases unmatched. The CDR3 is made up of 14 amino acids. The CDR3 DNA sequence: TGTGCCAGTAGGAGGACAGGGTCTAATGAAAAACTGTTTTTT. It translates to CASRRTGSNEKLFF.

The gene calls are TRBV18 and TRBJ1-4; no firm D call. V was pared by 6 bases and J by 5 bases, with 13 bases between. The CDR3 totals 14 residues. CDR1 and CDR2 (germline): KGHSH, LQKENI. This CDR3 reads CASSGGIKNEKLFF. CDR3 nucleotides: TGTGCCAGCTCGGGAGGGATAAAGAATGAAAAACTGTTTTTT. The whole variable domain, remainder taken from reference TRBV18 and TRBJ1-4, is NAGVMQNPRHLVRRRGQEARLRCSPMKGHSHVYWYRQLPEEGLKFMVYLQKENIIDESGMPKERFSAEFPKEGPSILRIQQVVRGDSAAYFCASSGGIKNEKLFFGSGTQLSVL.

The chain uses TRBV19 and TRBJ1-6; 7 nucleotides line up with TRBD1. The CDR3 has 15 amino acids. Germline V gene sequence: CDR1 LNHDA, CDR2 SQIVND (reference sequence). J was trimmed by 5 bases and V by 3 bases; bases with no gene match: 4. In nucleotides, the CDR3 is TGTGCCAGTAGTATGGCACAGGGGAATAATTCACCCCTCCACTTT. Its protein is CASSMAQGNNSPLHF.

The chain combines TRBV7-9 with TRBJ1-5; TRBD1 is a possible D gene (5 bases). The V gene's germline CDR1 is SEHNR and CDR2 FQNEAQ (reference sequence). With 5 bases removed from V and 5 bases from J, the gap between germline ends came to 13 bases. This CDR3 comprises 14 residues. The CDR3: CASSLGRGDQPQHF. The DNA of the CDR3 is TGTGCCAGCAGCCTGGGAAGGGGTGATCAGCCCCAGCATTTT.

This clone showed up just once. The chain couples TRBV30 to TRBJ2-5; 8 bases map to TRBD2. Trimming took 8 bases from V and 3 from J; bases not matched to a gene: 11. CDR1 and CDR2 from the germline V gene are GTSNPN and SVGIG (reference sequence). The CDR3 covers 14 residues. CDR3 loop: CALHSLAEEETQYF. The CDR3 DNA reads as TGTGCCCTACATTCACTAGCGGAGGAAGAGACCCAGTACTTC.

V gene TRBV7-6 combines with J gene TRBJ2-1, with 9 positions matching TRBD2. This CDR3 region has 15 residues. CDR1 is SGHVS, CDR2 FNYEAQ, per germline. Trimming cost V 5 bases and J 1 base; bases outside gene matches: 3. The CDR3 sequence is CASSPTSGSYNEQFF. CDR3 coding DNA: TGTGCCAGCAGCCCTACTAGCGGGTCCTACAATGAGCAGTTCTTC.

The sample holds one count of this clone. This CDR3 reads CASSRRDRGEAFF. CDR3 in DNA: TGTGCCAGCAGCCGCCGGGACAGAGGTGAAGCTTTCTTT. J is TRBJ1-1 and V is TRBV14, with 7 positions matching TRBD1. The length of the CDR3 is 13 residues. J was trimmed by 7 bases and V by 4 bases; bases with no gene match: 6. Germline CDR1 SGHDN, CDR2 FVKESK.

About this clone: The junction and the germline gene differ at one end; a read error may be behind it. This chain uses TRBV7-8 with TRBJ2-5; 7 bases match TRBD2. CDR3 length: 14 residues. Germline loops: CDR1 SGHVS, CDR2 FQNEAQ. This CDR3 is CASSLAETQETQYF. The CDR3 DNA reads as TGTGCCAGCAGCCTAGCGGAGACTCAAGAGACCCAGTACTTC.

This clone has just one count. J is TRBJ2-5 and V is TRBV5-1, with 7 bases lining up with TRBD2. Germline loops: CDR1 SGHRS, CDR2 YFSETQ. Germline trimming cut 3 bases from V and 2 bases from J; bases unmatched to any gene: 16. The length of the CDR3 is 18 residues. The CDR3, as DNA: TGCGCCAGCAGCTACGGGGGGTCACAAGCGATAACACAAGAGACCCAGTACTTC. It yields the protein CASSYGGSQAITQETQYF.

This chain connects TRBV7-2 to TRBJ2-3; 7 nucleotides agree with TRBD2. Germline V gene sequence: CDR1 SGHTA, CDR2 FQGNSA. The CDR3 runs 15 residues. After removal of 0 bases from V and 4 bases from J, the junction contained 4 bases not matched to a gene. The CDR3 DNA sequence: TGTGCCAGCAGCTTAGCGCGTAGCGGGTCAGATACGCAGTATTTT. It codes for CASSLARSGSDTQYF.

As DNA, the CDR3 is TGCGCCAGCAGCCAAGCCACGACAGGGGGCGCGTCAGATACGCAGTATTTT. Translation: CASSQATTGGASDTQYF. This chain uses TRBV4-3 with TRBJ2-3; 10 bases match TRBD1. J gave up 4 bases and V 1 base, and 8 bases lay outside the gene matches. CDR1 and CDR2 from the germline V gene are LGHNA and YSLEER. This CDR3 has 17 amino acids.

The genes are TRBV28 and TRBJ2-6; 8 bases fit TRBD2. Germline trimming cut 5 bases from V and 0 bases from J; bases unmatched to any gene: 9. CDR1 MDHEN and CDR2 SYDVKM come from the germline V gene. The CDR3 extends over 18 amino acids. The CDR3 DNA reads TGTGCCAGCAGTCGGCCAGCGGGAGCGGTCTCTGGGGCCAACGTCCTGACTTTC. Translated, it gives CASSRPAGAVSGANVLTF.

CDR3 in amino acids: CSAQLASIQYF. CDR3 in DNA: TGCAGTGCTCAGCTAGCGTCCATTCAGTACTTC. This rearrangement joins TRBV20-1 to TRBJ2-4; tentative D call: TRBD2 (6 bases). With 5 bases removed from V and 9 bases from J, the gap between germline ends came to 11 bases. The CDR3 is made up of 11 amino acids. CDR1 is DFQATT and CDR2 is SNEGSKA in the germline V gene (reference sequence).